This is a list of T cell receptor beta chains from one sample in a study of blood T cell repertoires in COVID-19. Assay: immunoSEQ multiplex PCR; the TCRdb copy retains only in-frame clones and omits some. The top ten clones hold 1.6% of a sample with 300,000 to 350,000 clones, about 91% of them seen once. Sample: peripheral blood. The receptor source for this set is a woman in her 30s with COVID-19, enrolled during active disease. CDR3s include the opening cysteine and the closing phenylalanine or tryptophan. Each record gives: D gene, clone size, J gene, V gene, CDR3 DNA, CDR3 protein. The D gene is left open where the match is weak. Only part of the rows carry a size: once, few, many, or a class if the clone is expanded.

>NA|NA|TRBJ2-5|TRBV7-2
TGTGCCAGCAGACGGGGGGAGACCCAGTACTTC
CASRRGETQYF
>NA|NA|TRBJ1-6|TRBV10-3
TGTGCCATCAGGCCGGCGGGGGTTGATTCACCCCTCCACTTT
CAIRPAGVDSPLHF
>TRBD1|NA|TRBJ1-1|TRBV19
TGTGCCAGTAGTCAGGGGGGCGTGAACACTGAAGCTTTCTTT
CASSQGGVNTEAFF
>NA|NA|TRBJ1-1|TRBV28
TGTGCCAGCAGTTTATCCCCGCCAGGCCCGAACACTGAAGCTTTCTTT
CASSLSPPGPNTEAFF
>NA|NA|TRBJ2-1|TRBV12-3/TRBV12-4
TGTGCCAGCAGTCCCAGGGGCGAGCAGTTCTTC
CASSPRGEQFF
>NA|NA|TRBJ1-1|TRBV5-6
TGTGCCAGCAGCTTGGGTCCGGTTGGAGCTTTCTTT
CASSLGPVGAFF
>TRBD2|NA|TRBJ2-1|TRBV12-3/TRBV12-4
TGTGCCAGCAGCGGGGGGGATGAGCAGTTCTTC
CASSGGDEQFF
>NA|NA|TRBJ1-6|TRBV6-1
TGTGCCAGCAGTGACCCCGGCAGGAGGGTCGGTTCACCCCTCCACTTT
CASSDPGRRVGSPLHF
>NA|NA|TRBJ1-4|TRBV6-5
TGTGCCAGCAGTACCATCCTCGGAAGGGGTGAAAAACTGTTTTTT
CASSTILGRGEKLFF
>NA|once|TRBJ2-7|TRBV6-5
TGTGCCAGCAGTTACTCAAGGGGACTCTACGAGCAGTACTTC
CASSYSRGLYEQYF
>TRBD2|NA|TRBJ2-1|TRBV3-1/TRBV3-2
TGTGCCAGCAGCCGGGAGTGGCTAGCGGGGGGCTATGAGCAGTTCTTC
CASSREWLAGGYEQFF
>TRBD1|NA|TRBJ1-6|TRBV7-2
TGTGCCAGCAGCGCAAACAGGGGCGGTAATTCACCCCTCCACTTT
CASSANRGGNSPLHF
>TRBD1|NA|TRBJ2-2|TRBV6-5
TGTGCCAGCAGCTCAGACAGGGCCGACACCGGGGAGCTGTTTTTT
CASSSDRADTGELFF
>TRBD1|NA|TRBJ2-4|TRBV7-9
TGTGCCAGCAGAGACGGGACAGAAGCCAAAAACATTCAGTACTTC
CASRDGTEAKNIQYF
>NA|NA|TRBJ2-2|TRBV5-1
TGCGCCAGCAGCTTGAACAGTAGAAGCGGGAACACCGGGGAGCTGTTTTTT
CASSLNSRSGNTGELFF
>TRBD2|NA|TRBJ2-2|TRBV11-3
TGTGCCAGCAGCTTCGTGACTAGCCACGGGGAGCTGTTTTTT
CASSFVTSHGELFF
>NA|few|TRBJ1-4|TRBV2
TGTGCCAGCAGTGAGATGCGGGGGGCGCAGGAAAAACTGTTTTTT
CASSEMRGAQEKLFF
>NA|NA|TRBJ2-3|TRBV7-9
TGTGCCAGCAGCCCCAGACCTCATAGGGGAGATACGCAGTATTTT
CASSPRPHRGDTQYF
>NA|once|TRBJ1-2|TRBV6-5
TGTGCCAGCAGTTCCTCGGGACTCCCCAACTATGGCTACACCTTC
CASSSSGLPNYGYTF
>NA|NA|TRBJ1-1|TRBV28
TGTGCCAGCTCCTGGGGGGGAGGTGAAGCTTTCTTT
CASSWGGGEAFF
>NA|once|TRBJ1-1|TRBV7-6
TGTGCCAGCAGCTTAAATCGGTTCACTGAAGCTTTCTTT
CASSLNRFTEAFF
>NA|NA|TRBJ2-1|TRBV7-9
TGTGCCAGCAGCTTATCTCGGGGATTCAATGAGCAGTTCTTC
CASSLSRGFNEQFF
>TRBD2|NA|TRBJ2-3|TRBV7-9
TGTGCCAGCAGCCCCCGACTAGCGGGGGGGCCGGATACGCAGTATTTT
CASSPRLAGGPDTQYF
>NA|NA|TRBJ2-5|TRBV2
TGTGCCAGCGGCAGGCGGGGAGTCCAAGAGACCCAGTACTTC
CASGRRGVQETQYF
>TRBD2|many|TRBJ2-2|TRBV28
TGTGCCAGCAGTTTATGGGGACTAGCGGGGGGGCCCGGGGAGCTGTTTTTT
CASSLWGLAGGPGELFF
>NA|NA|TRBJ1-2|TRBV28
TGTGCCAGCTCCCCGGGGGTCTATGGCTACACCTTC
CASSPGVYGYTF
>TRBD1|NA|TRBJ1-2|TRBV4-1
TGCGCCAGCAGCCAAGGACAGGGCTATGGCTACACCTTC
CASSQGQGYGYTF
>TRBD2|NA|TRBJ2-3|TRBV28
TGTGCCAGCAGTTTGGGGCTAGCGGGGATCACAGATACGCAGTATTTT
CASSLGLAGITDTQYF
>TRBD1|NA|TRBJ1-4|TRBV5-8
TGTGCCAGCAGCTTGGCCCCGGGACAGCGTCTGTTTTTT
CASSLAPGQRLFF
>TRBD1|NA|TRBJ1-6|TRBV19
TGTGCCAGTAGTGACAGGGAAAGTCGGTCACCCCTCCACTTT
CASSDRESRSPLHF
>NA|NA|TRBJ1-1|TRBV7-9
TGTGCCAGCAGCTACCGGGAAGGGGGGAACACTGAAGCTTTCTTT
CASSYREGGNTEAFF